Presented here are 10 T cell receptor beta chains from one specimen sequenced in a study of blood T cell repertoires in COVID-19. TCRdb's copy holds only in-frame clones and misses some; the assay was immunoSEQ multiplex PCR. This table has about 350,000 clones, 88% appearing once. The sequenced sample was PBMCs or T cells enriched from blood (not recorded which). These receptors all stem from a young woman who had been exposed to COVID-19.

V is TRBV19 and J is TRBJ2-1; the match to TRBD2 covers 15 bases. The CDR3 is 14 residues long. CDR1 LNHDA and CDR2 SQIVND come from the germline V gene (reference sequence). The ends lost 6 bases at V and 9 bases at J; junction bases unmatched: 3. CDR3 sequence (DNA): TGTGCCAGTAGCGGACTAGCGGGAGGGTTTGAGCAGTTCTTC. Residues: CASSGLAGGFEQFF.

The genes are TRBV5-5 and TRBJ2-5; the match to TRBD1 covers 11 bases. CDR1 and CDR2 (germline): SGHKS, YYEKEE (reference sequence). Losses at the gene ends were 4 bases for V and 1 base for J; bases not matched to a gene: 9. This CDR3 is built from 17 residues. The CDR3 DNA is TGTGCCAGCAGCGGACGGACCGGGACAGGGGGCCAAGAGACCCAGTACTTC. Amino acids: CASSGRTGTGGQETQYF.

The chain uses TRBV19 and TRBJ1-2; D possibly corresponds to TRBD1 (5 bases). The CDR3 extends over 15 amino acids. V dropped 0 bases and J dropped 8 bases, with 16 bases sitting between them. Germline V gene lookup returns CDR1 LNHDA and CDR2 SQIVND (reference sequence). The CDR3 nucleotides read TGTGCCAGTAGTATAGATCTCTGGACATTAAGGGGCTACACCTTC. It codes for CASSIDLWTLRGYTF.

This chain connects TRBV28 to TRBJ1-1; 8 nucleotides line up with TRBD1. Germline values: CDR1 MDHEN, CDR2 SYDVKM. V lost 6 bases, J lost 0 bases, and 3 bases stayed unmatched. The CDR3 has 14 residues. The CDR3 sequence: CASSPGGMNTEAFF. In nucleotides, the CDR3 is TGTGCCAGCAGCCCAGGGGGCATGAACACTGAAGCTTTCTTT. The full variable domain, in which reference TRBV28 and TRBJ1-1 provide the parts outside the CDR3, is DVKVTQSSRYLVKRTGEKVFLECVQDMDHENMFWYRQDPGLGLRLIYFSYDVKMKEKGDIPEGYSVSREKKERFSLILESASTNQTSMYLCASSPGGMNTEAFFGQGTRLTVV.

This clone was counted a single time. This chain uses TRBV28 with TRBJ2-1; 8 positions match TRBD2. This CDR3 is built from 14 residues. Germline lookup yields CDR1 MDHEN and CDR2 SYDVKM. V shed 4 bases and J 7 bases; nucleotides not matched to a gene: 6. The CDR3 coding sequence is TGTGCCAGCAGTTGGGCGGGAGGCCGGAATGAGCAGTTCTTC. Translation gives CASSWAGGRNEQFF.

This clone has a handful of counts. The chain combines TRBV15 with TRBJ1-5; 10 bases map to TRBD1. CDR1 is LNHNV, CDR2 YYDKDF, per germline (reference sequence). The CDR3 sequence is 14 residues long. J lost 5 bases, V lost 8 bases, and 6 bases had no gene match. The CDR3 sequence is CATRTGGSDQPQHF. The DNA for the CDR3 is TGTGCCACCCGGACAGGGGGATCCGATCAGCCCCAGCATTTT.

The V gene is TRBV24-1, the J gene TRBJ2-5; D is unresolved. The CDR3 extends over 13 amino acids. CDR1 and CDR2 from the germline V gene are KGHDR and SFDVKD. V shed 6 bases and J shed 1 base, with 8 bases lying between them. This CDR3 reads CATSWAGQETQYF. CDR3 nucleotide sequence: TGTGCCACCAGTTGGGCTGGCCAAGAGACCCAGTACTTC.

V gene TRBV12-3 or TRBV12-4 combines with J gene TRBJ2-7; no clear D gene. The CDR3 loop spans 12 amino acids. Between the trimmed V and J ends, which lost 3 bases and 6 bases, there was a span of 9 bases. The chain's CDR3 is CASSFVLGEQYF. CDR3 coding DNA: TGTGCCAGCAGTTTTGTGCTAGGCGAGCAGTACTTC.

The chain carries TRBV6-4 and TRBJ1-1; no clear D. This CDR3 contains 11 residues. Germline V gives CDR1 MRHNA, CDR2 SNTAGT. CDR3 bases: TGTGACCCCTCTGAGGGTACTGAAGCTTTCTTT. Protein sequence: CDPSEGTEAFF.

This rearrangement joins TRBV11-2 to TRBJ2-5; 8 bases line up with TRBD1. Germline CDR1 SGHAT, CDR2 FQNNGV. Losses at the gene ends were 8 bases for V and 5 bases for J; bases not matched to a gene: 7. CDR3 size: 13 residues. CDR3 nucleotide sequence: TGTGCCAGCGTTAGGACAGGGACGGAGACCCAGTACTTC. It specifies CASVRTGTETQYF.